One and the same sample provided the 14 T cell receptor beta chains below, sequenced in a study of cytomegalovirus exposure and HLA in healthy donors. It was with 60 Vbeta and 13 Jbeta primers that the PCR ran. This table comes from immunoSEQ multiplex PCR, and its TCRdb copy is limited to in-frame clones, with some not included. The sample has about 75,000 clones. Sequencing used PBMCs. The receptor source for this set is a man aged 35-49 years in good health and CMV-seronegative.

CDR3 region: CASSPRQGTRNYGYTF. Here the CDR3 DNA reads TGTGCCAGCTCACCACGCCAGGGTACTCGTAACTATGGCTACACCTTC. The V gene is TRBV18, the J gene TRBJ1-2; maybe TRBD1 (5 bases). The CDR3 consists of 16 residues. The germline CDR1 and CDR2 sequences are KGHSH and LQKENI. V gave up 1 base and J gave up 1 base, with 13 bases separating them.

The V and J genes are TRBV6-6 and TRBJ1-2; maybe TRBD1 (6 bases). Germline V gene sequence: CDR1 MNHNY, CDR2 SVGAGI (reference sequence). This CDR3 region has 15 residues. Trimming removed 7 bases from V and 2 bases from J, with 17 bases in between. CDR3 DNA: TGTGCCAGCAAGAAATCGGACAGCGGCAACTATGGCTACACCTTC. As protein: CASKKSDSGNYGYTF.

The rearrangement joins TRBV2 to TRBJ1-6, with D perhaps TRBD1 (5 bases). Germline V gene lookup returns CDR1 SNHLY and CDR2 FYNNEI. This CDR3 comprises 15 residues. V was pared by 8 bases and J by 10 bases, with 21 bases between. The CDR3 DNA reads TGTGCCAGCTGGTCGGGGGGAGGTCTAGAATCACCCCTCCACTTT. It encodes CASWSGGGLESPLHF. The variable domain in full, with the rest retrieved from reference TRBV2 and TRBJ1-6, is EPEVTQTPSHQVTQMGQEVILRCVPISNHLYFYWYRQILGQKVEFLVSFYNNEISEKSEIFDDQFSVERPDGSNFTLKIRSTKLEDSAMYFCASWSGGGLESPLHFGNGTRLTVT.

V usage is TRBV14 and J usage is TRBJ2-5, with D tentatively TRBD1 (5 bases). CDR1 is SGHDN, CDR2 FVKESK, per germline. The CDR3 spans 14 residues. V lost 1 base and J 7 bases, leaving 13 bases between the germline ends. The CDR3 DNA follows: TGTGCCAGCAGCCAAGTAGCCGCCCAGGGGACCCAGTACTTC. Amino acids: CASSQVAAQGTQYF.

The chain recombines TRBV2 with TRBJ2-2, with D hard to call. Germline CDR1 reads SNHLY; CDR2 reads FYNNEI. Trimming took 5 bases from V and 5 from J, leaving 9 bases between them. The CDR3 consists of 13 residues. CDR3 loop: CASSTSWTGELFF. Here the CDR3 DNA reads TGTGCCAGCAGTACAAGTTGGACCGGGGAGCTGTTTTTT. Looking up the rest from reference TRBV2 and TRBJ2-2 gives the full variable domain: EPEVTQTPSHQVTQMGQEVILRCVPISNHLYFYWYRQILGQKVEFLVSFYNNEISEKSEIFDDQFSVERPDGSNFTLKIRSTKLEDSAMYFCASSTSWTGELFFGEGSRLTVL.

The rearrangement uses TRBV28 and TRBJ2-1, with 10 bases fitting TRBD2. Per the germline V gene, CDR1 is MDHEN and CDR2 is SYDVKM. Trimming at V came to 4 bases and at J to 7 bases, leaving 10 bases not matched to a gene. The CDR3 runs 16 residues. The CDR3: CASSSPGLASGNEQFF. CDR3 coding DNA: TGTGCCAGCAGTTCCCCGGGACTAGCGTCGGGGAATGAGCAGTTCTTC.

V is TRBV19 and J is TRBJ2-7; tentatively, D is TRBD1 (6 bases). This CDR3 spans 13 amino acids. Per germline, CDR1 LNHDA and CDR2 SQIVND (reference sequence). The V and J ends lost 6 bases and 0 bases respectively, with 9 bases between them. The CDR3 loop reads CASRRQDSYEQYF. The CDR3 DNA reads TGTGCCAGTAGACGACAGGACTCCTACGAGCAGTACTTC.

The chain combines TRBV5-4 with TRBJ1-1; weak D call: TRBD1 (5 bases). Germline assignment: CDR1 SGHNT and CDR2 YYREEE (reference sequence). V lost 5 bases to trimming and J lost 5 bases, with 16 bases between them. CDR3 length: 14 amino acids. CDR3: CASSPAREGTEAFF. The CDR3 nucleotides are TGTGCCAGCAGTCCCGCCAGGGAGGGGACTGAAGCTTTCTTT.

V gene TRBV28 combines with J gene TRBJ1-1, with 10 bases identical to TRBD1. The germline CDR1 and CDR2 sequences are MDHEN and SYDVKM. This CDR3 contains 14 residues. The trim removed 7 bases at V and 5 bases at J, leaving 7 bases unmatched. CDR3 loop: CASTRQGARTEAFF. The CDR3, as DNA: TGTGCCAGCACTCGACAGGGGGCGAGGACTGAAGCTTTCTTT.

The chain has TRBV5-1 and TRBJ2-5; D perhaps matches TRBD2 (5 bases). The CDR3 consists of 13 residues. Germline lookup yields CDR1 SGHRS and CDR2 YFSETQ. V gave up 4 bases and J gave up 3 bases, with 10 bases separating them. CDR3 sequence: CASSKTREETQYF. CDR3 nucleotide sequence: TGCGCCAGCAGCAAAACGAGGGAAGAGACCCAGTACTTC.

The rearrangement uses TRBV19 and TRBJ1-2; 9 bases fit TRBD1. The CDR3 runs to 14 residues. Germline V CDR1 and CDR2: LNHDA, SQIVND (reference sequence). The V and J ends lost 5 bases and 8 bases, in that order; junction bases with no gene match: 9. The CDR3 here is CASSSTGGVVGYTF. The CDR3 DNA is TGTGCCAGTAGTTCGACAGGGGGAGTAGTCGGCTACACCTTC.

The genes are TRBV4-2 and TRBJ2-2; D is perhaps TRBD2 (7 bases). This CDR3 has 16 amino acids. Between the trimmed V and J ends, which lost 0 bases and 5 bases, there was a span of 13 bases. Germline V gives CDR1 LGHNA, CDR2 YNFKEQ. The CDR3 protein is CASSQEGGVLTGELFF. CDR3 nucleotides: TGTGCCAGCAGCCAAGAAGGGGGGGTTTTGACCGGGGAGCTGTTTTTT.

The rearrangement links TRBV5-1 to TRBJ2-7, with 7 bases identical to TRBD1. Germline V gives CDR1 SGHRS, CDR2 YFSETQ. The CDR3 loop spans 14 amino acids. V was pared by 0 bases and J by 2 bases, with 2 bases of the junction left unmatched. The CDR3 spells CASSLDRGTYEQYF. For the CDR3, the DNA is TGCGCCAGCAGCTTGGACAGGGGCACCTACGAGCAGTACTTC.

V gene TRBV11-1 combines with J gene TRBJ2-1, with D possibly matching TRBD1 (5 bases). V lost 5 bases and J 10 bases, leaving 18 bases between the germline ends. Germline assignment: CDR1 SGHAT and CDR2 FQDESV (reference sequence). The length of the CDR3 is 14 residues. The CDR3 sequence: CASSRKQGAGEQFF. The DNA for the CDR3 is TGTGCCAGCAGCCGTAAGCAAGGGGCAGGGGAGCAGTTCTTC.